The rows below give T cell receptor beta chains drawn from one sample of a study of blood T cell repertoires in COVID-19. This table comes from immunoSEQ multiplex PCR, and its TCRdb copy is limited to in-frame clones, with some not included. Seen here are around 35,000 clones, approximately 88% observed once, and the top ten hold 6.1%. Sequencing input: peripheral blood. The receptors stem from a human donor in a cohort sampled during active COVID-19. Both conserved end residues are part of each CDR3. The order of the fields is CDR3 DNA, CDR3 protein, D gene, CDR3 length, clone size, V gene, J gene. The D gene is left open where the match is weak. A row's size may be missing; if present it is once, few, many or a size class.

TGTGCCAGCTCTACCGGGTCCTTCAGCACTGAAGCTTTCTTT	CASSTGSFSTEAFF	NA	14	NA	TRBV6-5	TRBJ1-1
TGTGCCAGTATCGCCAGGACAGCGAGATACAATCAGCCCCAGCATTTT	CASIARTARYNQPQHF	NA	16	NA	TRBV19	TRBJ1-5
TGTGCCAGCAGTGCCACGGGGATTGGCTACACCTTC	CASSATGIGYTF	NA	12	few	TRBV12-3/TRBV12-4	TRBJ1-2
TGTGCCAGCAGCCAAGATTCAGGTTGGGGGGTAGATGGCTACACCTTC	CASSQDSGWGVDGYTF	NA	16	NA	TRBV3-1/TRBV3-2	TRBJ1-2
TGTGCCAGCAGCTTCCTGACGACTGAGAACACTGAAGCTTTCTTT	CASSFLTTENTEAFF	NA	15	NA	TRBV7-8	TRBJ1-1
TGCGCCAGCAGCTTGGGGCCGGGACTAGCGGGGAGGGATACGCAGTATTTT	CASSLGPGLAGRDTQYF	TRBD2	17	NA	TRBV5-1	TRBJ2-3
TGTGCCAGCAGTTACAACAGGGAGAGCAATCAGCCCCAGCATTTT	CASSYNRESNQPQHF	NA	15	once	TRBV6-2/TRBV6-3	TRBJ1-5
TGTGCCAGCAGTTACTCATCCGCTTCTAGCGGGAGAAATGAGCAGTTCTTC	CASSYSSASSGRNEQFF	TRBD2	17	NA	TRBV6-2/TRBV6-3	TRBJ2-1
TGTGCCAGCAGCCCAGGGGCGGAGGAGCTGTTTTTT	CASSPGAEELFF	NA	12	NA	TRBV6-6	TRBJ2-2
TGCGCCACCCCAAAGGTAGCGGGAATGTCGAACACCGGGGAGCTGTTTTTT	CATPKVAGMSNTGELFF	TRBD2	17	NA	TRBV5-1	TRBJ2-2
TGCGCCAGCAGCGGGTCCGGGACAGCCGCAGAGACCCAGTACTTC	CASSGSGTAAETQYF	TRBD1	15	NA	TRBV5-1	TRBJ2-5
TGCGCCAGCAGCCACAGGCATTCGGGGGAGCCCTACAATGAGCAGTTCTTC	CASSHRHSGEPYNEQFF	NA	17	few	TRBV4-3	TRBJ2-1
TGTGCCAGCAGTTTGAGTCCGGGTGCTGAAGCTTTCTTT	CASSLSPGAEAFF	NA	13	NA	TRBV12-3/TRBV12-4	TRBJ1-1
TGTGCCAGCAGCTACCCGACAGGAAACTATGGCTACACCTTC	CASSYPTGNYGYTF	NA	14	NA	TRBV11-2	TRBJ1-2
TGTGCCACCAGTGATTTGCCGGGACAGGGAGAAAAACTGTTTTTT	CATSDLPGQGEKLFF	TRBD1	15	NA	TRBV24-1	TRBJ1-4
TGTGCCAGCAGTTCCCCGGGTTTTTATGGCTACACCTTC	CASSSPGFYGYTF	NA	13	NA	TRBV27	TRBJ1-2
TGTGCCAGCAGTTACGAGCCCCCGGCCTACGAGCAGTACTTC	CASSYEPPAYEQYF	NA	14	NA	TRBV6-6	TRBJ2-7
TGTGCCAGCAGCGGAGACAGGACTGAAAAACTGTTTTTT	CASSGDRTEKLFF	NA	13	NA	TRBV2	TRBJ1-4
TGTGCCAGCAGTTATTCAACAGGGCTTCTCGACGAGCAGTACTTC	CASSYSTGLLDEQYF	NA	15	NA	TRBV6-5	TRBJ2-7
TGTGCCAGCAGTTTTACAGGGGACTATGGCTACACCTTC	CASSFTGDYGYTF	TRBD1	13	once	TRBV6-5	TRBJ1-2
TGTGCCAGCAGCTTTGTGACAGGGAGACAAGAGACCCAGTACTTC	CASSFVTGRQETQYF	TRBD1	15	NA	TRBV7-2	TRBJ2-5
TGTGCCAGCAGCCAAAGTGGCCGATCGGGGACTGAAGCTTTCTTT	CASSQSGRSGTEAFF	NA	15	NA	TRBV7-2	TRBJ1-1
TGTGCCACCAGTCCGTTGGGACAGGGGATTGACTATGGCTACACCTTC	CATSPLGQGIDYGYTF	TRBD1	16	NA	TRBV15	TRBJ1-2
TGCGCCAGCAGCCAAGATTTGTACAGGCGGTCCTACGAGCAGTACTTC	CASSQDLYRRSYEQYF	NA	16	NA	TRBV4-1	TRBJ2-7
TGTGCCAGCAGCGACGGGTCCACCAATCAGCCCCAGCATTTT	CASSDGSTNQPQHF	NA	14	NA	TRBV7-9	TRBJ1-5
TGTGCCAGCAGTTCTGGACTAACGAACACTGAAGCTTTCTTT	CASSSGLTNTEAFF	NA	14	NA	TRBV11-2	TRBJ1-1
TGTGCCAGCAGTCGGGGGGGTGCGCTTGGATCCTACGAGCAGTACTTC	CASSRGGALGSYEQYF	TRBD2	16	NA	TRBV28	TRBJ2-7
TGTGCCAGCAGCTTAGCGGGGGACACGTACAATGAGCAGTTCTTC	CASSLAGDTYNEQFF	NA	15	few	TRBV7-9	TRBJ2-1
TGTGCCAGCAGTGCAAACAGACCCAGCTCTGGAAACACCATATATTTT	CASSANRPSSGNTIYF	NA	16	NA	TRBV6-1	TRBJ1-3
TGTGCCAGCAGCCAAACCGGGACTAGCGGGAGTAGGGCAGATACGCAGTATTTT	CASSQTGTSGSRADTQYF	TRBD2	18	NA	TRBV3-1/TRBV3-2	TRBJ2-3
TGTGCCAGCTCCCCTCCAGGGTCCACTGAAGCTTTCTTT	CASSPPGSTEAFF	NA	13	NA	TRBV18	TRBJ1-1
TGCGCCAGCAGTGAGCGGGGACAGGAGATCACAGATACGCAGTATTTT	CASSERGQEITDTQYF	TRBD1	16	NA	TRBV10-1	TRBJ2-3
TGTGCCAGCAGTTTAGGTCAGGGATTTAGGACTGAAGCTTTCTTT	CASSLGQGFRTEAFF	NA	15	NA	TRBV27	TRBJ1-1
TGTGCCAGCAGAGAACGTCCCAGCTCCTACGAGCAGTACTTC	CASRERPSSYEQYF	NA	14	NA	TRBV2	TRBJ2-7
TGTGCCAGCAGCGGACTTAGCGGGCGTAGCACAGATACGCAGTATTTT	CASSGLSGRSTDTQYF	TRBD2	16	NA	TRBV9	TRBJ2-3
TGCGCCAGCAGCTTGGATGGGGGGGGGCTGGAGACCCAGTACTTC	CASSLDGGGLETQYF	NA	15	NA	TRBV5-1	TRBJ2-5
TGCGCCAGCAGCTCGGCTGTCGGGGATGAGCAGTTCTTC	CASSSAVGDEQFF	NA	13	NA	TRBV5-1	TRBJ2-1
TGTGCCAGCAGCTTAGGACTAGCGGAAGAGACCCAGTACTTC	CASSLGLAEETQYF	TRBD2	14	NA	TRBV7-2	TRBJ2-5
TGTGCCAGCAGCTTAGCGGGAGTCACAGATACGCAGTATTTT	CASSLAGVTDTQYF	NA	14	NA	TRBV7-9	TRBJ2-3
TGTGCCAGCAGCCCGGGACATCCAGCCTACGAGCAGTACTTC	CASSPGHPAYEQYF	NA	14	NA	TRBV7-9	TRBJ2-7
TGTGCCAGCAGCTTGGCGACTGGACAGCGGCGTGAAAAACTGTTTTTT	CASSLATGQRREKLFF	NA	16	NA	TRBV5-6	TRBJ1-4
TGTGCCAGCACAGGGCACACTGAAGCTTTCTTT	CASTGHTEAFF	NA	11	NA	TRBV12-3/TRBV12-4	TRBJ1-1
TGCAGCGCCGGGACTAGCGGGAACTACGAGCAGTACTTC	CSAGTSGNYEQYF	TRBD2	13	NA	TRBV29-1	TRBJ2-7
TGTGCCAGCAGCCGCGGGACAGGGGTTGGGGCTTTCTTT	CASSRGTGVGAFF	TRBD1	13	NA	TRBV6-5	TRBJ1-1
TGTGCCAGCAGCTTAGGGACTAGCGGGAGGCCCCAAGAGACCCAGTACTTC	CASSLGTSGRPQETQYF	TRBD2	17	NA	TRBV7-9	TRBJ2-5
TGTGCCAGCAGCCAAACCTGGAGACAGGACCTCTACGAGCAGTACTTC	CASSQTWRQDLYEQYF	NA	16	NA	TRBV3-1/TRBV3-2	TRBJ2-7
TGTGCCAGCAGCGACCGGGACAGGGGGCGTCTGGCCGGGGAGCTGTTTTTT	CASSDRDRGRLAGELFF	TRBD1	17	NA	TRBV5-6	TRBJ2-2
TGTGCCAGCAGCGTAGCGGGGGGCCGTGCCAACGTCCTGACTTTC	CASSVAGGRANVLTF	NA	15	NA	TRBV9	TRBJ2-6
TGTGCCAGCAGCTTACTGCGGCAACGGAACACCGGGGAGCTGTTTTTT	CASSLLRQRNTGELFF	NA	16	few	TRBV11-2	TRBJ2-2
TGTGCCAGCTCGACCCGGGGGGAAAAACTGTTTTTT	CASSTRGEKLFF	NA	12	NA	TRBV28	TRBJ1-4
TGTGCCAGCTCACCGGGAGCGGGAGGCTACAATGAGCAGTTCTTC	CASSPGAGGYNEQFF	TRBD2	15	NA	TRBV18	TRBJ2-1
TGCAGTGCTAGTAATCGGGGTGGCCCTTCGCGGAGTGCTTTCTTT	CSASNRGGPSRSAFF	NA	15	NA	TRBV20-1	TRBJ1-1
TGTGCCATCAGTGCCCGGGTCGAAGTCGAGCAGTACTTC	CAISARVEVEQYF	NA	13	NA	TRBV10-3	TRBJ2-7
TGTGCCAGCAGCTACTACGGACAGGGGAAAACTGGAAACACCATATATTTT	CASSYYGQGKTGNTIYF	TRBD1	17	NA	TRBV5-6	TRBJ1-3